A selection of T cell receptor beta chains follows, all from one sample in a study of blood T cell repertoires in COVID-19. Generated by immunoSEQ multiplex PCR, the TCRdb table keeps only in-frame clones and is missing some. Here the sample spans around 400,000 clones, 70% to 90% being singletons. Sequencing was performed on peripheral blood. Source of these receptors: a woman aged 60-75 years with COVID-19, enrolled during active disease. The CDR3 runs from the conserved cysteine through the conserved F or W. A D gene is named only where the DNA matches it firmly. Some rows mark clone size as missing; the rest say once, few, many or name a class of expanded clone.

j_call | d_call | clone_size | v_call | cdr3_aa | cdr3_nt
TRBJ2-1 | TRBD2 | - | TRBV6-5 | CASSYEAGGLQFF | TGTGCCAGCAGTTACGAAGCGGGGGGCTTACAGTTCTTC
TRBJ2-7 | TRBD2 | - | TRBV10-3 | CAISTGTSGVEQYF | TGTGCCATCAGTACAGGGACTAGCGGGGTCGAGCAGTACTTC
TRBJ1-4 | - | - | TRBV15 | CATSRGGWGYGVVSEKLFF | TGTGCCACCTCTCGGGGGGGCTGGGGATATGGGGTCGTTAGTGAAAAACTGTTTTTT
TRBJ2-1 | - | - | TRBV15 | CATSRERAGARNEQFF | TGTGCCACCAGCAGAGAAAGGGCGGGGGCCCGTAATGAGCAGTTCTTC
TRBJ1-4 | TRBD1 | - | TRBV29-1 | CSVCGGQANEKLFF | TGCAGCGTCTGCGGGGGACAGGCTAATGAAAAACTGTTTTTT
TRBJ1-1 | - | - | TRBV2 | CASSQGFAFF | TGTGCCAGCAGCCAGGGGTTCGCTTTCTTT
TRBJ1-4 | - | - | TRBV28 | CASSLRGRGRTNEKLFF | TGTGCCAGCAGTCTGCGAGGGAGGGGAAGAACTAATGAAAAACTGTTTTTT
TRBJ2-5 | TRBD1 | - | TRBV15 | CATSRVGQGAAQETQYF | TGTGCCACCAGCAGAGTAGGGCAGGGGGCAGCCCAAGAGACCCAGTACTTC
TRBJ1-5 | TRBD1 | - | TRBV24-1 | CATSRGTGISQPQHF | TGTGCCACCTCGAGAGGGACAGGGATAAGTCAGCCCCAGCATTTT
TRBJ1-5 | - | once | TRBV6-5 | CPLAGATYSNQPQHF | TGTCCCTTAGCAGGGGCCACTTATAGCAATCAGCCCCAGCATTTT
TRBJ1-3 | - | - | TRBV6-1 | CASSEAAGLGSGNTIYF | TGTGCCAGCAGTGAAGCAGCAGGGTTGGGCTCTGGAAACACCATATATTTT
TRBJ1-1 | - | - | TRBV9 | CASSVAGALDRNTEAFF | TGTGCCAGCAGCGTGGCGGGGGCCCTTGACAGGAACACTGAAGCTTTCTTT
TRBJ1-1 | - | - | TRBV14 | CASRADGSTEAFF | TGTGCCAGCAGGGCCGACGGGAGCACTGAAGCTTTCTTT
TRBJ2-6 | TRBD2 | - | TRBV5-1 | CASSFIPGLAGGTSSGANVLTF | TGCGCCAGCAGCTTTATTCCGGGACTAGCGGGGGGAACGAGCTCTGGGGCCAACGTCCTGACTTTC
TRBJ1-2 | - | - | TRBV18 | CASSQAGLGDYGYTF | TGTGCCAGCTCACAAGCGGGGTTAGGGGACTATGGCTACACCTTC
TRBJ1-5 | TRBD1 | - | TRBV7-8 | CASSVGQGDMEPQHF | TGTGCCAGCAGCGTGGGACAGGGGGACATGGAGCCCCAGCATTTT
TRBJ2-7 | TRBD2 | - | TRBV14 | CASSQEGLAGYEQYF | TGTGCCAGCAGCCAAGAGGGACTAGCGGGCTACGAGCAGTACTTC
TRBJ2-1 | TRBD2 | - | TRBV3-1/TRBV3-2 | CASSRGLASYGEQFF | TGTGCCAGCAGCCGCGGACTAGCGTCCTACGGTGAGCAGTTCTTC
TRBJ1-1 | - | - | TRBV11-2 | CASSLGWQANTEAFF | TGTGCCAGCAGCTTAGGATGGCAGGCAAACACTGAAGCTTTCTTT
TRBJ1-5 | - | - | TRBV6-6 | CASTQGNQPQHF | TGTGCCAGCACCCAGGGGAACCAGCCCCAGCATTTT
TRBJ2-7 | - | - | TRBV3-1/TRBV3-2 | CASSQVGQLTYEQYF | TGTGCCAGCAGCCAAGTAGGACAGTTAACCTACGAGCAGTACTTC
TRBJ2-1 | - | - | TRBV9 | CASSAPSKPGGNEQFF | TGTGCCAGCAGCGCCCCCTCCAAGCCCGGTGGTAATGAGCAGTTCTTC
TRBJ2-1 | TRBD1 | few | TRBV6-5 | CASRVPWTGGNEQFF | TGTGCCAGCAGGGTTCCTTGGACAGGGGGCAATGAGCAGTTCTTC
TRBJ1-1 | - | - | TRBV10-3 | CAISEGDTEAFF | TGTGCCATCAGTGAAGGGGACACTGAAGCTTTCTTT
TRBJ1-1 | - | few | TRBV4-1 | CASTKGGSPEAFF | TGCGCCAGCACCAAGGGGGGGAGTCCTGAAGCTTTCTTT
TRBJ2-2 | TRBD1 | few | TRBV27 | CASSSRDRVAGELFF | TGTGCCAGCAGTTCCCGGGACAGAGTAGCCGGGGAGCTGTTTTTT
TRBJ1-2 | - | - | TRBV4-2 | CASSQGTANYGYTF | TGTGCCAGCAGCCAAGGAACAGCCAACTATGGCTACACCTTC
TRBJ2-7 | - | - | TRBV19 | CASSIRGNNEQYF | TGTGCCAGTAGTATAAGAGGGAATAACGAGCAGTACTTC
TRBJ1-1 | TRBD1 | - | TRBV6-2/TRBV6-3 | CASSYRGTGGFGAFF | TGTGCCAGCAGTTACCGAGGGACAGGGGGCTTCGGGGCTTTCTTT
TRBJ1-6 | - | - | TRBV28 | CASSERRVSPLHF | TGTGCCAGCAGTGAGAGACGGGTTTCACCCCTCCACTTT
TRBJ2-7 | TRBD1 | few | TRBV5-1 | CASSSQGVSAYEQYF | TGCGCCAGCAGCTCACAGGGGGTTAGCGCCTACGAGCAGTACTTC
TRBJ1-1 | - | once | TRBV7-3 | CASSLIAGVNTEAFF | TGTGCCAGCAGCTTAATTGCAGGGGTAAACACTGAAGCTTTCTTT
TRBJ2-3 | - | once | TRBV9 | CASSARPGGDTQYF | TGTGCCAGCAGCGCACGCCCCGGGGGAGATACGCAGTATTTT
TRBJ2-3 | - | - | TRBV4-2 | CASSQGSPPNTDTQYF | TGTGCCAGCAGCCAGGGGAGCCCACCAAACACAGATACGCAGTATTTT
TRBJ1-2 | - | - | TRBV12-3/TRBV12-4 | CASSFGFGYTF | TGTGCCAGCAGTTTCGGGTTTGGCTACACCTTC
TRBJ1-5 | - | - | TRBV27 | CASSFLGGSNQPQHF | TGTGCCAGCAGTTTCTTGGGAGGTAGCAATCAGCCCCAGCATTTT
TRBJ1-5 | - | - | TRBV10-2 | CASTGTQNQPQHF | TGCGCCAGCACAGGGACACAAAATCAGCCCCAGCATTTT
TRBJ1-1 | TRBD1 | once | TRBV5-1 | CASSLQQGRGTEAFF | TGCGCCAGCAGCTTGCAACAGGGGAGAGGTACTGAAGCTTTCTTT
TRBJ1-1 | TRBD1 | - | TRBV7-3 | CASSPTGGSSEAFF | TGTGCCAGCAGCCCCACAGGGGGCAGCTCTGAAGCTTTCTTT
TRBJ1-1 | TRBD1 | - | TRBV19 | CASSWDRNTEAFF | TGTGCCAGTAGTTGGGACAGGAACACTGAAGCTTTCTTT
TRBJ2-3 | - | - | TRBV5-4 | CASSFKWASSTDTQYF | TGTGCCAGCAGCTTTAAGTGGGCGTCTAGCACAGATACGCAGTATTTT
TRBJ1-2 | TRBD1 | - | TRBV5-1 | CASRLSGQGNYGYTF | TGCGCCAGCCGGCTTTCGGGACAGGGTAACTATGGCTACACCTTC